This T cell receptor beta chain comes out of a study of blood T cells in healthy people across ages. Worth noting for this clonotype: As yet, its antigen is unknown.

Together with a sample-barcoded 5' primer, a J-beta primer mix was included in a second PCR lasting about 7 to 12 cycles. TCRdb processed the 5' RACE reads anew with MiXCR; each CDR3 protein has one entry. The sample has around 1,900,000 distinct CDR3 sequences; 39% are singletons. Overall study results and limits: Naive T cell percentage and TCR beta diversity correlated strongly. The CMV status of each donor remained undetermined, and this could have confounded shifts in expanded clonotypes.

The junction had 10 bases not matched to a gene; V was cut back by 4 bases and J by 7 bases. CDR3 size: 16 residues. Germline V CDR1 and CDR2: SGHNT, YYREEE (reference sequence). This receptor was identified in a human donor in good health. Sequencing input: blood. The J gene is TRBJ2-1, the V gene TRBV5-4, with 11 bases identical to TRBD2. CDR3 protein: CASSPSGGSRKNEQFF. The CDR3 region has the DNA TGTGCCAGCAGCCCTAGCGGGGGGTCCCGGAAGAATGAGCAGTTCTTC.